What follows are 19 T cell receptor beta chains derived from one specimen sequenced in a study of Graves' ophthalmopathy and Graves' hyperthyroidism (dated by TCRdb to the late 2010s). Data came from an Illumina HiSeq 2000. TCR beta CDR3 regions were amplified from RNA transcripts for repertoire sequencing. The first round was an RT-PCR using HTBI primers with the Qiagen OneStep RT-PCR kit, and this first round was followed by a second-round multiplex PCR, then size selection and purification. TCRdb trimmed the raw reads at Q25, called clones with MiXCR and kept productive beta chains. Merged by CDR3 protein, the rows form single entries marked with the most common genes and DNA. Here the sample has about 410,000 distinct CDR3 sequences; around 20% occur a single time. Together, the top ten hold roughly 1.6% of the sample. The material sequenced was peripheral blood. The receptor set was obtained from a woman aged 18 to 35 with Graves' ophthalmopathy. Donor details come from another sample of the same person, matched by shared clones.

This clonotype appeared a few times. This chain's CDR3 is CASSLIISGNTIYF. In nucleotides, the CDR3 is TGCGCCAGCAGCCTCATCATCTCTGGAAACACCATATATTTT. This sequence joins TRBV4-1 and TRBJ1-3; no clear D gene. The germline V and J ends were trimmed by 4 bases and 0 bases, with 7 bases remaining between them. In germline, CDR1 is MGHRA, CDR2 YSYEKL. This CDR3 has 14 residues.

This clonotype showed up many times. This chain's CDR3 is CASSLWQGMENYGYTF. CDR3 coding DNA: TGTGCCAGCAGTTTATGGCAGGGGATGGAGAACTATGGCTACACCTTC. V usage is TRBV12-3 or TRBV12-4 and J usage is TRBJ1-2; a possible D gene is TRBD1 (6 bases). The CDR3 consists of 16 residues. V was clipped by 2 bases and J by 2 bases, with 15 bases between them.

Many counts were recorded for this clonotype. This chain uses TRBV5-1 with TRBJ2-4, with 8 positions matching TRBD1. This CDR3 has 17 residues. CDR1 and CDR2 (germline): SGHRS, YFSETQ. V was clipped by 0 bases and J by 0 bases; unmatched bases: 5. CDR3 sequence (DNA): TGCGCCAGCAGCTTGGTAACAGGGGGAGTAGCCAAAAACATTCAGTACTTC. This encodes CASSLVTGGVAKNIQYF.

This clonotype came up many times. V usage is TRBV19 and J usage is TRBJ2-7; TRBD2 might be the D (5 bases). V was shortened by 6 bases and J by 7 bases, with 16 bases between the two germline ends. The CDR3 is 13 residues long. CDR1 is LNHDA, CDR2 SQIVND, per germline (reference sequence). CDR3: CASSTWERTEQYF. For the CDR3, the DNA is TGTGCCAGTAGCACCTGGGAGCGGACGGAGCAGTACTTC.

The chain is built from TRBV27 and TRBJ2-5; weak D call: TRBD2 (6 bases). V shed 2 bases and J shed 5 bases, with 24 bases lying between them. CDR1 MNHEY and CDR2 SMNVEV come from the germline V gene (reference sequence). The length of the CDR3 is 18 residues. CDR3 nucleotide sequence: TGTGCCAGCAGTTTAACGTCCGGGAGTGGGGAAGATTGGGAGACCCAGTACTTC. It is translated as CASSLTSGSGEDWETQYF.

This clonotype was detected many times. The rearrangement joins TRBV6-2 or TRBV6-3 to TRBJ1-1; D remains unclear. Germline V gene data show CDR1 as MNHEY and CDR2 as SVGEGT. Between the trimmed V and J ends, which lost 5 bases and 3 bases, there was a span of 19 bases. The CDR3 covers 16 residues. CDR3 sequence reads: CASSPFPWSTDTEAFF. In DNA, the CDR3 is TGTGCCAGCAGTCCCTTCCCGTGGAGCACGGACACTGAAGCTTTCTTT.

The chain links TRBV7-8 to TRBJ2-7; 7 positions agree with TRBD2. Germline V gene lookup returns CDR1 SGHVS and CDR2 FQNEAQ. CDR3 length: 16 amino acids. V shed 3 bases, J shed 3 bases, and the junction held 11 bases outside the gene matches. CDR3 DNA sequence: TGTGCCAGCAGCTTTCTAGCGGTTCCCCACCGCTACGAGCAGTACTTC. Translation: CASSFLAVPHRYEQYF. The variable domain in full, with the rest retrieved from reference TRBV7-8 and TRBJ2-7, is GAGVSQSPRYKVAKRGQDVALRCDPISGHVSLFWYQQALGQGPEFLTYFQNEAQLDKSGLPSDRFFAERPEGSVSTLKIQRTQQEDSAVYLCASSFLAVPHRYEQYFGPGTRLTVT.

This clonotype was found many times. The V call is TRBV28, the J call TRBJ2-5; D ambiguous. CDR3 size: 15 residues. The germline CDR1 and CDR2 sequences are MDHEN and SYDVKM. V was clipped by 3 bases and J by 3 bases, with 14 bases between them. The chain's CDR3 is CASSFSGQGEETQYF. The CDR3 bases are TGTGCCAGCAGTTTTTCGGGTCAAGGAGAAGAGACCCAGTACTTC.

This clonotype was counted ten times or more. The gene calls are TRBV15 and TRBJ1-1, with D perhaps matching TRBD1 (5 bases). Germline assignment: CDR1 LNHNV and CDR2 YYDKDF (reference sequence). This CDR3 comprises 15 residues. The V gene lost 0 bases and the J gene lost 4 bases, with 12 bases spanning the gap. The CDR3 nucleotides are TGTGCCACCAGCAGAGATCCGACAGCCGCCACTGAAGCTTTCTTT. Protein: CATSRDPTAATEAFF.

This clonotype came up many times. The chain links TRBV5-4 to TRBJ2-7; the D gene is possibly TRBD1 (6 bases). The CDR3 is 18 residues long. With 0 bases removed from V and 0 bases from J, the gap between germline ends came to 19 bases. The germline CDR1 and CDR2 sequences are SGHNT and YYREEE (reference sequence). Written as DNA, the CDR3 is TGTGCCAGCAGCTTGGTTAATTTCAGGGGACGGAACTCCTACGAGCAGTACTTC. Amino acids: CASSLVNFRGRNSYEQYF.

The chain carries TRBV27 and TRBJ2-2; 9 nucleotides line up with TRBD1. CDR1 and CDR2 (germline): MNHEY, SMNVEV (reference sequence). The CDR3 has 15 amino acids. Trimming removed 10 bases from V and 4 bases from J; junction bases left unmatched: 10. The CDR3 spells CATQPGQGVTGELFF. CDR3 in DNA: TGTGCCACCCAGCCGGGACAGGGAGTCACCGGGGAGCTGTTTTTT.

The table lists this clonotype with many counts. The chain is built from TRBV19 and TRBJ1-2, with no clear D. Germline V gene lookup returns CDR1 LNHDA and CDR2 SQIVND (reference sequence). The V gene lost 1 base and the J gene lost 2 bases, with 8 bases spanning the gap. The CDR3 is 14 residues long. The CDR3 DNA follows: TGTGCCAGTAGTATAGTTGGCTTAAACTATGGCTACACCTTC. This codes for CASSIVGLNYGYTF. Variable domain in full (rest from reference TRBV19 and TRBJ1-2): DGGITQSPKYLFRKEGQNVTLSCEQNLNHDAMYWYRQDPGQGLRLIYYSQIVNDFQKGDIAEGYSVSREKKESFPLTVTSAQKNPTAFYLCASSIVGLNYGYTFGSGTRLTVV.

This clonotype was recorded many times. The genes are TRBV28 and TRBJ1-1; D is undetermined. Germline loops: CDR1 MDHEN, CDR2 SYDVKM. V was trimmed by 2 bases and J by 1 base, leaving 11 bases between them. The CDR3 runs 15 residues. The CDR3 region is CASSLTNSPNTEAFF. As DNA, the CDR3 is TGTGCCAGCAGTTTAACTAACTCTCCGAACACTGAAGCTTTCTTT.

This clonotype was counted many times. The V gene is TRBV28, the J gene TRBJ2-7; 8 nucleotides agree with TRBD1. The CDR3 is 15 residues long. Trimming removed 4 bases from V and 4 bases from J; junction bases left unmatched: 9. Germline-derived CDR1 and CDR2 are MDHEN and SYDVKM. The CDR3 reads CASSSPGQERYEQYF. The CDR3 DNA is TGTGCCAGCAGTTCACCGGGACAGGAGAGATACGAGCAGTACTTC.

This clonotype was seen at least ten times. The V call is TRBV19, the J call TRBJ1-1; the D gene is possibly TRBD1 (5 bases). Trimming took 3 bases from V and 0 from J, leaving 14 bases between them. This CDR3 comprises 16 residues. Germline V gives CDR1 LNHDA, CDR2 SQIVND (reference sequence). The chain's CDR3 is CASSIPTVTMNTEAFF. In DNA form, the CDR3 reads TGTGCCAGTAGTATCCCGACAGTCACAATGAACACTGAAGCTTTCTTT.

At least ten counts were recorded for this clonotype. This chain connects TRBV20-1 to TRBJ2-5, with 8 positions matching TRBD1. The CDR3 runs to 14 residues. The germline gives CDR1 DFQATT, CDR2 SNEGSKA (reference sequence). V gave up 3 bases and J gave up 5 bases; unmatched junction bases: 8. The CDR3 nucleotides read TGCAGTGCTAGCCCCAGGGGGCCATGGGAGACCCAGTACTTC. Translation: CSASPRGPWETQYF.

This clonotype occurred many times. For the CDR3, the DNA is TGTGCCAGCAGCCCATTAGTTTCGGGGGACAGCAATCAGCCCCAGCATTTT. Residues: CASSPLVSGDSNQPQHF. This chain joins TRBV28 and TRBJ1-5; D perhaps matches TRBD1 (5 bases). Germline loops: CDR1 MDHEN, CDR2 SYDVKM. V lost 6 bases to trimming and J lost 1 base, with 19 bases between them. This CDR3 comprises 17 residues.

In its sample, this clonotype was seen many times. The chain links TRBV24-1 to TRBJ2-7; unclear D gene. Germline V gene data show CDR1 as KGHDR and CDR2 as SFDVKD. The germline V and J ends were trimmed by 3 bases and 3 bases, with 8 bases remaining between them. The CDR3 is 13 residues long. For the CDR3, the DNA is TGTGCCACCAGTGATGGAACCTACTACGAGCAGTACTTC. Its protein product is CATSDGTYYEQYF.

This clonotype was counted ten times or more. V usage is TRBV12-3 or TRBV12-4 and J usage is TRBJ2-5; no firm D call. This CDR3 region has 13 residues. Trimming took 4 bases from V and 0 from J, leaving 6 bases between them. In DNA, the CDR3 is TGTGCCAGCAGTTGGCCTAACCAAGAGACCCAGTACTTC. Its protein product is CASSWPNQETQYF.